This T cell receptor (beta chain) was found in a study of blood T cell repertoires in COVID-19. In the study overall: The analysed material was cDNA or gDNA that came from T cells, B-cell-depleted T cells, or PBMCs.

Original data processing: Cell counts per sample came from amplifying reference gene primers. Sequenced by immunoSEQ multiplex PCR; TCRdb stores in-frame clones only, minus some. V and J calls plus clone size are reproduced from that table; the DNA served to infer D and trimming. The table has under 150,000 clones, approximately 87% seen once. The CDR3 covers 15 residues. Germline assignment: CDR1 LNHNV and CDR2 YYDKDF (reference sequence). This clone was seen just once. One end of the junction fails to match germline, which may point to a read error. This sequence was found in a woman aged 35 to 49 with acute or convalescent COVID-19. The sample comprised peripheral blood. V gene TRBV15 combines with J gene TRBJ1-4; 8 bases map to TRBD1. The CDR3 is CATSGDRGEAEKLFF. The DNA for the CDR3 is TGTGCCACCAGCGGAGACAGGGGCGAGGCCGAAAAACTGTTTTTT.